There are many counts of the clone carrying this TCR beta chain. Its matching antigen is unknown. This entry belongs to a study of neurological immune-mediated disorders. Study results and limitations: Expansion of TCR clones was greatest in HTLV-1-associated myelopathy and smallest in multiple sclerosis, where it fell below that of healthy controls.

The cDNA was synthesized by means of template-switch 5'RACE, which was carried out with 10-nucleotide random UMIs. TCRdb independently ran MiXCR on the 5' RACE reads; one entry per CDR3 protein. The sample carries 84,000 or so distinct CDR3 sequences, around 13% recorded once. Time point meaning: longitudinal time-point 2. The starting material, 2 million PBMCs stored at -80 C, gave rise to the unsorted libraries. Specimen: PBMCs. This clonotype was obtained from a female donor with HTLV-1-associated myelopathy (HAM/TSP).

The CDR3 loop is CASATGDAEQYF. DNA for the CDR3: TGTGCTAGTGCCACAGGGGACGCCGAGCAGTACTTC. The V and J genes are TRBV12-5 and TRBJ2-7, with 7 bases fitting TRBD1. The CDR3 has 12 residues. Germline V CDR1 and CDR2: LGHNT, FRNRAP. V trimming: 7 bases; J trimming: 6 bases; junction bases outside the gene matches: 6.